The present entry profiles one T cell receptor beta chain with its context. Its antigen remains unidentified. TCRdb's table, derived via immunoSEQ multiplex PCR, lists solely in-frame clones and lacks some. The table includes 30,000 to 40,000 clones, roughly four fifths detected once. The data are from a study of OX40 agonist ivuxolimab in advanced cancers. For the study at large: An agonistic human IgG2 monoclonal antibody against OX40 (CD134) was given. The mean age was about 61 years, ranging from 23 to 79, with more than 70% of participants male.

General study results and limits: Circulating CD4+ and CD8+ T cells showed clonal expansion by week 6 at 0.1 to 3.0 mg/kg.

The CDR3 runs 15 residues. The material sequenced was CD4+ or CD8+ T cells sorted from blood, taken in a trial of the OX40 agonist ivuxolimab. The clonotype originates from an adult with an advanced solid tumor such as melanoma, head and neck, liver or kidney cancer. The V and J genes are TRBV21-1 and TRBJ2-7; TRBD2, as called in the table, went unchecked against the DNA. TRBV21-1 is given as a pseudogene. CDR3 residues: CASSNRDYRFYEQYF. The DNA for the CDR3 is TGTGCCAGCAGCAACCGGGACTACCGATTCTACGAGCAGTACTTC.